This record concerns one T cell receptor beta chain sequence. This may be a read error: a much more frequent sequence differs by one nucleotide. Described time point: newly diagnosed GD, antithyroid drugs for less than 3 months. Preparation of the TCR library used RNA extracted from PBMCs. These data belong to a study of regulatory T cells in long-lasting Graves disease. V was pared by 6 bases and J by 5 bases, with 14 bases between. This CDR3 is 14 amino acids long. The germline V gene encodes CDR1 MNHEY and CDR2 SVGEGT. Researchers made TCR beta libraries by using iRepertoire HTBI primers and running Arm-PCR on CDR3 regions. In TCRdb, the multiplex PCR reads were re-called with MiXCR into one record per CDR3 protein. The sample lists a few hundred thousand distinct CDR3 sequences, around 20% occurring once.

This sequence joins TRBV6-2 or TRBV6-3 and TRBJ1-5; a possible D gene is TRBD1 (5 bases). The source is a female donor with Graves disease. The starting material was peripheral blood mononuclear cells (PBMCs), obtained at new diagnosis, from a patient treated with antithyroid drugs. DNA for the CDR3: TGTGCCAGCAGGTTACGACAGCAAGATCAGCCCCAGCATTTT. Translated: CASRLRQQDQPQHF.